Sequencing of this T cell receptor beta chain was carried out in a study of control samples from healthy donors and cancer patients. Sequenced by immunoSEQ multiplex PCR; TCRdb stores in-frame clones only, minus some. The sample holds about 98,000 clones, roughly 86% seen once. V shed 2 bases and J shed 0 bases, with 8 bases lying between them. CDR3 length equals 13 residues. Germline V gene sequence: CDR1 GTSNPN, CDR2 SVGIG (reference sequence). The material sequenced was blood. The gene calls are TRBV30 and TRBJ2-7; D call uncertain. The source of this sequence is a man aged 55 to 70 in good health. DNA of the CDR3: TGTGCCTGGAGTATCTCAGGCTCCTACGAGCAGTACTTC. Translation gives CAWSISGSYEQYF. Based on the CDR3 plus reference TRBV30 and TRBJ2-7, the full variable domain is SQTIHQWPATLVQPVGSPLSLECTVEGTSNPNLYWYRQAAGRGLQLLFYSVGIGQISSEVPQNLSASRPQDRQFILSSKKLLLSDSGFYLCAWSISGSYEQYFGPGTRLTVT.